The 20 T cell receptor beta chains given below trace back to one sample, sequenced in a study of T cell responses to AZD1222 COVID-19 vaccine. Data came from immunoSEQ multiplex PCR; TCRdb stores just in-frame clones and leaves some out. In the table there are 100,000 to 150,000 clones, 75% to 90% of which are singletons. Sample: peripheral blood, taken 28 days after the second AZD1222 dose. All receptors derive from an adult who received the AZD1222 COVID-19 vaccine.

This sequence joins TRBV3-1 (or the pseudogene TRBV3-2) and TRBJ2-7; 16 nucleotides agree with TRBD2. There are 19 residues in the CDR3. The trim removed 1 base at V and 0 bases at J, leaving 6 bases unmatched. From germline, CDR1 is LGHDT and CDR2 YNNKEL (reference sequence). CDR3 sequence: CASSQVPGLAGGPSYEQYF. Here the CDR3 DNA reads TGTGCCAGCAGCCAAGTCCCGGGACTAGCGGGAGGGCCCTCCTACGAGCAGTACTTC.

The chain employs TRBV28 and TRBJ1-1; 11 bases match TRBD1. V lost 3 bases to trimming and J lost 3 bases; unmatched junction nucleotides: 15. Germline CDR1 and CDR2: MDHEN and SYDVKM. The CDR3 covers 19 residues. In nucleotides, the CDR3 is TGTGCCAGCAGTTTTAGTTTTGGACAGGGGGCGCGGTGGGACACTGAAGCTTTCTTT. Translation gives CASSFSFGQGARWDTEAFF.

CDR3 sequence (DNA): TGTGCCAGCAGTTTCATAGGGCTTGAAGCTTTCTTT. This encodes CASSFIGLEAFF. The chain uses TRBV12-3 or TRBV12-4 and TRBJ1-1; D gene ambiguous. The CDR3 spans 12 residues. Trimming removed 3 bases at V and 7 bases at J, with 9 bases between.

This chain links TRBV6-5 with TRBJ1-1; D unclear. V was shortened by 5 bases and J by 5 bases, with 15 bases between the two germline ends. CDR1 is MNHEY, CDR2 SVGAGI, per germline. The CDR3 length is 14 residues. The CDR3 coding sequence is TGTGCCAGCAGTCCATCCGCCGACCGAACTGAAGCTTTCTTT. This codes for CASSPSADRTEAFF.

The V call is TRBV19, the J call TRBJ1-2; D uncertain. Germline values: CDR1 LNHDA, CDR2 SQIVND (reference sequence). The CDR3 contains 15 residues. V lost 7 bases to trimming and J lost 5 bases, with 20 bases between them. CDR3: CASTTGPGFGYGYTF. The CDR3, as DNA: TGTGCCAGTACCACCGGTCCGGGGTTCGGGTATGGCTACACCTTC.

The chain combines TRBV5-4 with TRBJ2-3; the D gene could be TRBD1 or TRBD2 (6 bases each). The CDR3 loop spans 15 amino acids. The germline V gene has CDR1 SGHNT and CDR2 YYREEE (reference sequence). The V end lost 0 bases, the J end lost 5 bases, and 13 bases lay between the germline ends. The CDR3 protein is CASSLGPGAGDTQYF. CDR3 bases: TGTGCCAGCAGCTTGGGTCCGGGGGCGGGAGATACGCAGTATTTT.

This clone was seen once. V gene TRBV5-1 combines with J gene TRBJ1-1, with no clear D. The CDR3 is 14 residues long. Germline V CDR1 and CDR2: SGHRS, YFSETQ. Trimming removed 2 bases at V and 2 bases at J, with 10 bases between. CDR3 in DNA: TGCGCCAGCAGCTTAGGGCATGGCAACACTGAAGCTTTCTTT. Residues: CASSLGHGNTEAFF. The variable domain in full, completed from reference TRBV5-1 and TRBJ1-1, reads KAGVTQTPRYLIKTRGQQVTLSCSPISGHRSVSWYQQTPGQGLQFLFEYFSETQRNKGNFPGRFSGRQFSNSRSEMNVSTLELGDSALYLCASSLGHGNTEAFFGQGTRLTVV.

The chain couples TRBV19 to TRBJ1-1; no reliable D call. CDR1 is LNHDA, CDR2 SQIVND, per germline (reference sequence). The CDR3 loop spans 12 amino acids. Trimming stripped 3 bases from V and 5 bases from J, with 7 bases between. In nucleotides, the CDR3 is TGTGCCAGTAGTATGGTATGGACTGAAGCTTTCTTT. The encoded protein is CASSMVWTEAFF.

CDR3 amino acids: CASSTSGIAGFYNEQFF. Written as DNA, the CDR3 is TGTGCCAGCAGCACCTCGGGAATAGCGGGCTTCTACAATGAGCAGTTCTTC. This chain joins TRBV5-6 and TRBJ2-1, with 7 positions matching TRBD2. Germline CDR1 reads SGHDT; CDR2 reads YYEEEE. The CDR3 extends over 17 amino acids. Trimming at V came to 4 bases and at J to 3 bases, leaving 13 bases not matched to a gene.

V is TRBV23-1 and J is TRBJ2-7; D remains unclear. TRBV23-1 is filed as an ORF, its function uncertain. The CDR3 contains 20 residues. The V end lost 1 base, the J end lost 1 base, and 26 bases lay between the germline ends. CDR3 amino acids: CASSQFDRWPRPPFSYEQYF. The CDR3 nucleotides are TGCGCCAGCAGTCAATTCGATCGGTGGCCCCGGCCCCCCTTTTCCTACGAGCAGTACTTC.

The chain has TRBV28 and TRBJ1-5, with 7 bases that match TRBD1. Germline-derived CDR1 and CDR2 are MDHEN and SYDVKM. V lost 4 bases and J lost 5; bases outside the gene matches: 5. CDR3 length: 14 residues. CDR3 loop: CASSSGGAYQPQHF. The CDR3 nucleotides read TGTGCCAGCAGTTCAGGGGGGGCATATCAGCCCCAGCATTTT. The whole variable domain, remainder taken from reference TRBV28 and TRBJ1-5, is DVKVTQSSRYLVKRTGEKVFLECVQDMDHENMFWYRQDPGLGLRLIYFSYDVKMKEKGDIPEGYSVSREKKERFSLILESASTNQTSMYLCASSSGGAYQPQHFGDGTRLSIL.

The J gene is TRBJ1-2, the V gene TRBV11-2; D is unclear. This CDR3 spans 14 amino acids. V was trimmed by 2 bases and J by 5 bases, leaving 12 bases between them. CDR1 and CDR2 (germline): SGHAT, FQNNGV. The CDR3 loop is CASSLLGGDYGYTF. The CDR3 DNA follows: TGTGCCAGCAGCTTATTAGGCGGCGATTATGGCTACACCTTC.

This rearrangement joins TRBV21-1 to TRBJ2-1; TRBD2, the table's D call, lacks a check against the DNA. TRBV21-1 is flagged as a pseudogene. There are 15 residues in the CDR3. The CDR3 nucleotides read TGTGCCAGCAGCAAAGGCGGCCGCCTATACAATGAGCAGTTCTTC. Its translation is CASSKGGRLYNEQFF.

The V and J genes are TRBV5-6 and TRBJ1-2, with 7 bases fitting TRBD1. The V and J ends lost 0 bases and 4 bases, in that order; junction bases with no gene match: 9. Germline CDR1 and CDR2: SGHDT and YYEEEE. This CDR3 spans 16 amino acids. The CDR3 protein is CASSLARQGHLYGYTF. The CDR3 bases are TGTGCCAGCAGCTTGGCAAGACAGGGACACCTCTATGGCTACACCTTC.

V and J are TRBV5-4 and TRBJ2-1; maybe TRBD2 (6 bases). The V gene's germline CDR1 is SGHNT and CDR2 YYREEE (reference sequence). This CDR3 has 16 amino acids. V was trimmed by 4 bases and J by 4 bases, leaving 18 bases between them. This CDR3 is CASSPVIAASYNEQFF. DNA for the CDR3: TGTGCCAGCAGCCCCGTGATAGCGGCATCTTACAATGAGCAGTTCTTC.

The chain combines TRBV21-1 with TRBJ1-6. TRBV21-1 is tagged as a pseudogene. The CDR3 totals 15 residues. The CDR3 DNA reads TGTGCCAGCAGCAAGGAGGGGGGGCTGGATTCACCCCTCCACTTT. It translates to CASSKEGGLDSPLHF.

CDR3 protein: CASSDRAREHEQYF. CDR3 nucleotide sequence: TGTGCCAGCAGCGACCGGGCCAGGGAGCACGAGCAGTACTTC. The chain joins TRBV5-4 to TRBJ2-7, with D perhaps TRBD1 or TRBD2 (5 bases each). The germline V and J ends were trimmed by 4 bases and 5 bases, with 16 bases remaining between them. Germline loops: CDR1 SGHNT, CDR2 YYREEE (reference sequence). The CDR3 has 14 residues. The variable domain in full, completed from reference TRBV5-4 and TRBJ2-7, reads ETGVTQSPTHLIKTRGQQVTLRCSSQSGHNTVSWYQQALGQGPQFIFQYYREEENGRGNFPPRFSGLQFPNYSSELNVNALELDDSALYLCASSDRAREHEQYFGPGTRLTVT.

This clone was observed a handful of times. The rearrangement uses TRBV11-3 and TRBJ2-2, with D maybe TRBD1 (5 bases). V was clipped by 6 bases and J by 6 bases, with 11 bases between them. Germline CDR1 is SGHNT and CDR2 is YENEEA. The CDR3 is 13 residues long. CDR3 sequence: CASRKTAPGELFF. Written as DNA, the CDR3 is TGTGCCAGCAGGAAGACAGCGCCCGGGGAGCTGTTTTTT.

The J gene is TRBJ1-5, the V gene TRBV2; 8 bases map to TRBD1. Germline trimming cut 6 bases from V and 1 base from J; bases unmatched to any gene: 5. Germline V lookup: CDR1 SNHLY, CDR2 FYNNEI. This CDR3 contains 15 residues. CDR3 region: CASSAQGASNQPQHF. The CDR3 DNA sequence: TGTGCCAGCAGCGCTCAGGGGGCGAGCAATCAGCCCCAGCATTTT. The full variable domain, with the rest looked up from reference TRBV2 and TRBJ1-5, is EPEVTQTPSHQVTQMGQEVILRCVPISNHLYFYWYRQILGQKVEFLVSFYNNEISEKSEIFDDQFSVERPDGSNFTLKIRSTKLEDSAMYFCASSAQGASNQPQHFGDGTRLSIL.

This clone was detected only once. The V gene is TRBV2, the J gene TRBJ2-3; perhaps D is TRBD1 or TRBD2 (6 bases each). Germline lookup yields CDR1 SNHLY and CDR2 FYNNEI. V lost 7 bases and J lost 3, with 14 bases in between. The CDR3 loop spans 14 amino acids. The CDR3 is CASTSDSGTDTQYF. The CDR3 nucleotides are TGTGCCAGCACCTCGGACAGCGGGACAGATACGCAGTATTTT. Together with reference TRBV2 and TRBJ2-3, the CDR3 gives the full variable domain: EPEVTQTPSHQVTQMGQEVILRCVPISNHLYFYWYRQILGQKVEFLVSFYNNEISEKSEIFDDQFSVERPDGSNFTLKIRSTKLEDSAMYFCASTSDSGTDTQYFGPGTRLTVL.